This T cell receptor (beta chain) derives from a study of beta chain features in type 1 diabetes. Sequenced material consisted of expressed TCRB transcripts (all of the isolated RNA was reverse transcribed). Only in-frame clones appear in the TCRdb table, and some are missing; sequencing was by immunoSEQ multiplex PCR. The data contain 95,000 to 150,000 clones, less than 20% of them singletons. A note on this clone: The antigen is unknown.

CDR3 length equals 12 residues. Trimming took off 2 bases at V and 5 bases at J, with 5 bases between the two ends. The germline gives CDR1 PRHDT, CDR2 FYEKMQ (reference sequence). Notes on the study in general: Across all four CD4+ subsets, people with type 1 diabetes showed modestly shorter TCRB CDR3s.

This sequence joins TRBV13 and TRBJ2-3, with D uncertain. The material sequenced was central memory CD4+ T cells from blood. This clonotype was sampled from a man aged 30 to 45 with type 1 diabetes. The CDR3 DNA reads TGTGCCAGCAGCTTACGGAGAGATACGCAGTATTTT. This encodes CASSLRRDTQYF.